This T cell receptor (beta chain) was recovered during a study of T cells in Graves' hyperthyroidism and ophthalmopathy. The CDR3 regions of TCR beta were amplified from RNA transcripts. The HTBI primer set drove a first-round RT-PCR of the TCR CDR3. TCRdb analysed the multiplex PCR reads with MiXCR anew, one entry per CDR3 protein. The profile covers a few hundred thousand distinct CDR3 sequences, with 15% appearing a single time and approximately 30% taken by the ten largest. The CDR3 length is 13 residues. Germline assignment: CDR1 LNHDA and CDR2 SQIVND (reference sequence). V dropped 6 bases and J dropped 1 base, with 8 bases sitting between them. This clonotype has a handful of counts. Its matching antigen is unknown. Regarding the study as a whole: Before onset, ophthalmopathy was predicted by the model a median around 6 months earlier. Blood also showed most of the thyroid clonotypes that were expanded above 0.001.

Patients aged 18 to 65 had newly diagnosed hyperthyroidism lasting under 2 months. The TCR originated in a woman between 25 and 40 years old with Graves' hyperthyroidism. The rearrangement links TRBV19 to TRBJ2-3, with D possibly being TRBD1 (5 bases). Sequenced sample: blood. The CDR3 region has the DNA TGTGCCAGTAGAGGGGTGGGCACAGATACGCAGTATTTT. Protein product: CASRGVGTDTQYF.